Here is one TCR beta chain with its context. In the same sample, other DNA sequences code for this CDR3. The V end lost 0 bases, the J end lost 10 bases, and 25 bases lay between the germline ends. The CDR3 has 18 amino acids. The V gene's germline CDR1 is SEHNR and CDR2 FQNEAQ (reference sequence). These data come from a study of beta chain features in type 1 diabetes. Whole-study context: All samples yielded roughly 100 million examined sorted cells.

What was sequenced were expressed TCRB transcripts, since all of the isolated RNA had been reverse transcribed. Here immunoSEQ multiplex PCR was the method, and the copy in TCRdb shows in-frame clones only, minus some. This table holds under 900,000 clones, 17% found once. This chain uses TRBV7-9 with TRBJ2-1; possibly TRBD1 or TRBD2 for D (6 bases each). Material: naive CD4+ T cells from blood. This receptor was taken from a young woman in good health. As DNA, the CDR3 is TGTGCCAGCAGCTTAGCGCGCCGAGGGGGGCACTCGCCGAACGAGCAGTTCTTC. Its protein product is CASSLARRGGHSPNEQFF.